This T cell receptor beta chain was documented in a study of blood T cell repertoires in COVID-19. In the study overall: The samples span acute and convalescent COVID-19 from the United States, Italy and Spain.

V lost 4 bases and J lost 1; bases outside the gene matches: 4. CDR1 and CDR2 from the germline V gene are LNHDA and SQIVND (reference sequence). The CDR3 has 14 amino acids. Authors' analysis steps: The authors estimated nucleated cell counts from reference gene primer amplification. Clones were read by immunoSEQ multiplex PCR, and TCRdb kept only the in-frame ones, dropping some. V, J and clone size reflect that table, while D and trimming were determined from the DNA. The table shows about 42,000 clones, with around 91% occurring only once. Input material: peripheral blood. This receptor was obtained from a man aged 45-60 years with active COVID-19. V usage is TRBV19 and J usage is TRBJ2-7; 7 bases are a match to TRBD1. CDR3 protein: CASSRGQDSYEQYF. The CDR3 bases are TGTGCCAGTAGTAGAGGACAGGATTCCTACGAGCAGTACTTC.